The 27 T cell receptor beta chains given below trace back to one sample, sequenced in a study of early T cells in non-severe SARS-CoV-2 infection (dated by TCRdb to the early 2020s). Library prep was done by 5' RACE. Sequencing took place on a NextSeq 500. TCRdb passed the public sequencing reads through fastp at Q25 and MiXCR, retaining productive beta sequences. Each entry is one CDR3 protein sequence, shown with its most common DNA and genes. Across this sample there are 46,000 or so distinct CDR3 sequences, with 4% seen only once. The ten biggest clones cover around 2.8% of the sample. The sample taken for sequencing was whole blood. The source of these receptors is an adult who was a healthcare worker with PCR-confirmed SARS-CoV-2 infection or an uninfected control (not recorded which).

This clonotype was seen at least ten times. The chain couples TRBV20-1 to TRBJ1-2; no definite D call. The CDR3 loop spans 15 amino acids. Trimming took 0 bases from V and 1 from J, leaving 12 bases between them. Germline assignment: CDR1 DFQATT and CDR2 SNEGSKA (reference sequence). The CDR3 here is CSARDLVRRNYGYTF. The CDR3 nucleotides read TGCAGTGCTAGAGATCTTGTACGACGTAACTATGGCTACACCTTC.

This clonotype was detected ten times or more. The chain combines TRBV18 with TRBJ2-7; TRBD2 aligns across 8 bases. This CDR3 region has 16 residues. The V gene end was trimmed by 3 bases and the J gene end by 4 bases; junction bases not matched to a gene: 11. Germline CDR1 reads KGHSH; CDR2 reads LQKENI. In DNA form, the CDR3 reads TGTGCCAGCTCACCCCCGGGGGGGCCAATAAATTACGAGCAGTACTTC. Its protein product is CASSPPGGPINYEQYF.

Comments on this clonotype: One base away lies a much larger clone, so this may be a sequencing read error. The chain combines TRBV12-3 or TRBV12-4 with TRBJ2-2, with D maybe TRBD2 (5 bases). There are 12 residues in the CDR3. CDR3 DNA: TGTGCCAGCAGTGGTAACGCCGGGGAGCGGTTTTTT. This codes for CASSGNAGERFF.

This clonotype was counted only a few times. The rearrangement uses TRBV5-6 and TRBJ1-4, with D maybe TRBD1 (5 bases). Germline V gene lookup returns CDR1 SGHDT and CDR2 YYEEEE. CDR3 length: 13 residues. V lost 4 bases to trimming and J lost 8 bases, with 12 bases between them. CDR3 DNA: TGTGCCAGCAGCCACGGGGGTGGAGAAAAACTGTTTTTT. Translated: CASSHGGGEKLFF.

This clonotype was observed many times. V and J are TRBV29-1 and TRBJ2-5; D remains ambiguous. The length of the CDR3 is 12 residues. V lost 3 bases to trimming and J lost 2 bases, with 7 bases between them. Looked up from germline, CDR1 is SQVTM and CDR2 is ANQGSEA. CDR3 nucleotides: TGCAGCGTTGACGTCGTTCAAGAGACCCAGTACTTC. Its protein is CSVDVVQETQYF.

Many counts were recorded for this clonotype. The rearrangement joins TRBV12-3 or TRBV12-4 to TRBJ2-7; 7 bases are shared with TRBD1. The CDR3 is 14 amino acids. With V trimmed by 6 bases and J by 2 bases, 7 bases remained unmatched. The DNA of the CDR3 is TGTGCCAGCAGCTGGGCGACAGGGACCTACGAGCAGTACTTC. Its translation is CASSWATGTYEQYF.

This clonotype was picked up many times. The chain's CDR3 is CASSLWAGLLYEQYF. In DNA, the CDR3 is TGTGCCAGCAGTTTATGGGCGGGGCTCCTGTACGAGCAGTACTTC. The chain uses TRBV27 and TRBJ2-7, with D perhaps matching TRBD2 (6 bases). CDR3 size: 15 residues. Germline CDR1 reads MNHEY; CDR2 reads SMNVEV (reference sequence). V gave up 1 base and J gave up 4 bases, with 14 bases separating them.

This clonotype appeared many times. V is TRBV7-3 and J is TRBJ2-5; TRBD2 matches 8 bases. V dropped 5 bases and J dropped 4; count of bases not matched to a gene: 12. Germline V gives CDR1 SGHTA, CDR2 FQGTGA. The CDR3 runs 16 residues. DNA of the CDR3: TGTGCCAGCAGCCCACTTGGCGGGGGGACTCGAGAGACCCAGTACTTC. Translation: CASSPLGGGTRETQYF.

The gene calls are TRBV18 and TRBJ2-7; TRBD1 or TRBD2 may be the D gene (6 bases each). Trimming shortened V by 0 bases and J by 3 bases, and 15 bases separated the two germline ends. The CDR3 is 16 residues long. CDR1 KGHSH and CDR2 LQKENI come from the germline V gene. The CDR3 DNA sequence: TGTGCCAGCTCACCACCGGGGGGCAGCGCCATCTACGAGCAGTACTTC. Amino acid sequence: CASSPPGGSAIYEQYF.

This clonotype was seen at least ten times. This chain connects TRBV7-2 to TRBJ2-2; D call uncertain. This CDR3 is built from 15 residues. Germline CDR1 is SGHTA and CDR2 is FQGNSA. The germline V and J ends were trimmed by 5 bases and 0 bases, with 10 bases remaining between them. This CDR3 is CASSQRRSNTGELFF. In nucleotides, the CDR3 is TGTGCCAGCAGCCAGAGGCGGTCGAACACCGGGGAGCTGTTTTTT.

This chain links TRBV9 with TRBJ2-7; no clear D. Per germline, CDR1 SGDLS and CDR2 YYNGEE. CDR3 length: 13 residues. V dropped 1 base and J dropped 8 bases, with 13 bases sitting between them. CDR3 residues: CASSVNELGQQYF. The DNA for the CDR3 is TGTGCCAGCAGCGTAAATGAGTTAGGGCAGCAGTACTTC.

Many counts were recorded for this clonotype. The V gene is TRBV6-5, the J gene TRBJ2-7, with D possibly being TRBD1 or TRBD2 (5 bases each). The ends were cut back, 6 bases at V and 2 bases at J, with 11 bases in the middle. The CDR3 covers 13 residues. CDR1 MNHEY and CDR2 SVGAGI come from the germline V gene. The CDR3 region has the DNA TGTGCCAGCAGAGATCCGGGACCCTACGAGCAGTACTTC. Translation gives CASRDPGPYEQYF.

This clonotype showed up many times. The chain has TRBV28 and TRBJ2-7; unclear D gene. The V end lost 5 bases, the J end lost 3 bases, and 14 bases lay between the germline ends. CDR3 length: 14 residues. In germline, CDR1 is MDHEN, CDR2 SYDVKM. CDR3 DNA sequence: TGTGCCAGCAGTGACCTCACGAACATCTACGAGCAGTACTTC. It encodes CASSDLTNIYEQYF.

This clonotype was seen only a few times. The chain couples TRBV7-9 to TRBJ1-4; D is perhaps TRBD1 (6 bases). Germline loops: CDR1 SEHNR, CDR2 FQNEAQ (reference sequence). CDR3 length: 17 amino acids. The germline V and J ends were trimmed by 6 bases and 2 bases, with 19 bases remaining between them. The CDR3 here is CASSHWGQGKTNEKLFF. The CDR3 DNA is TGTGCCAGCAGTCATTGGGGGCAGGGAAAGACTAATGAAAAACTGTTTTTT.

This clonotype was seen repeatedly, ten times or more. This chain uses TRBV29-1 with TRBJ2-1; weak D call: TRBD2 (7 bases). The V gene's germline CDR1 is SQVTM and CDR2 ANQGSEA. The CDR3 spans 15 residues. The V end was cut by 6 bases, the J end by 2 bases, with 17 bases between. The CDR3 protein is CSVEGGNRPYNEQFF. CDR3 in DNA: TGCAGCGTGGAGGGGGGGAATCGGCCCTACAATGAGCAGTTCTTC.

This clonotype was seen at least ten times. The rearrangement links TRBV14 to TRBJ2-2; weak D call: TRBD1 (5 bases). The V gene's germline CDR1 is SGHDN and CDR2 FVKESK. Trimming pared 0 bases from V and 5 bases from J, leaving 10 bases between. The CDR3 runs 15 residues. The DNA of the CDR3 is TGTGCCAGCAGCCAAGAAACAGGCTGGACCGGGGAGCTGTTTTTT. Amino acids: CASSQETGWTGELFF.

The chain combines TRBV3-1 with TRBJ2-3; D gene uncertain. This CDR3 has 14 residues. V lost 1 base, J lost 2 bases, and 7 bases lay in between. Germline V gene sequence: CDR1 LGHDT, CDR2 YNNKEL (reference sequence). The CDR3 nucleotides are TGTGCCAGCAGCCAAGTTCACATCACAGATACGCAGTATTTT. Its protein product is CASSQVHITDTQYF.

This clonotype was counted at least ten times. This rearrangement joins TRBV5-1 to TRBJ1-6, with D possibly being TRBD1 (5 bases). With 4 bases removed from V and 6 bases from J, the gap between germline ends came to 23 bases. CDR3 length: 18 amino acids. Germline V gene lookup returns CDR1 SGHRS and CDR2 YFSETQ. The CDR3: CASSVTFGAQGTNSPLHF. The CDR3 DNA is TGCGCCAGCAGCGTTACGTTCGGGGCCCAAGGGACTAATTCACCCCTCCACTTT. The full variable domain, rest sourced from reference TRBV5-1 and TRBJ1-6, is KAGVTQTPRYLIKTRGQQVTLSCSPISGHRSVSWYQQTPGQGLQFLFEYFSETQRNKGNFPGRFSGRQFSNSRSEMNVSTLELGDSALYLCASSVTFGAQGTNSPLHFGNGTRLTVT.

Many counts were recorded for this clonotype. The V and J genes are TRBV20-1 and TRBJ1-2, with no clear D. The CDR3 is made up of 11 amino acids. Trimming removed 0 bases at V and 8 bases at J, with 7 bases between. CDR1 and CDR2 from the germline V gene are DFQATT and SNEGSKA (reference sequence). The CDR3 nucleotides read TGCAGTGCTAGAGAGGGTACCGGCTACACCTTC. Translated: CSAREGTGYTF.

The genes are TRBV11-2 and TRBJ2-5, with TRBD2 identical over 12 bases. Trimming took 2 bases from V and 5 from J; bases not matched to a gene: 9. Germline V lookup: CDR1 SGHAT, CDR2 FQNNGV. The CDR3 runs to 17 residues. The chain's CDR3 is CASSLLSWTSGEETQYF. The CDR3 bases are TGTGCCAGCAGCTTACTATCCTGGACTAGCGGGGAGGAGACCCAGTACTTC.

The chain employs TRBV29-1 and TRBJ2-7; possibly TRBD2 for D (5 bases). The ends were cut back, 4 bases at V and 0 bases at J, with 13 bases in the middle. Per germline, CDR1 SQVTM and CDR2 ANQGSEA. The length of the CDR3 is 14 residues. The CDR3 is CSVVARVDSYEQYF. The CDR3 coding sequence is TGCAGCGTTGTAGCGCGGGTCGACTCCTACGAGCAGTACTTC.

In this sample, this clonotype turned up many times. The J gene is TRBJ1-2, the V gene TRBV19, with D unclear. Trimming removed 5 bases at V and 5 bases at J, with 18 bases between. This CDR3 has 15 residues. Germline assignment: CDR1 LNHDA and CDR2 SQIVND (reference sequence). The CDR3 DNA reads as TGTGCCAGTAGTCCCGCCCTGACATTCGATTATGGCTACACCTTC. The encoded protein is CASSPALTFDYGYTF.

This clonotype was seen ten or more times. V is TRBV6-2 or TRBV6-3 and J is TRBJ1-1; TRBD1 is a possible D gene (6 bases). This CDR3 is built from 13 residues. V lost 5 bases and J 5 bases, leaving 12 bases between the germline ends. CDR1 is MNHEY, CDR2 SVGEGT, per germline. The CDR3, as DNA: TGTGCCAGCAGTCCTACAGGGTTGACTGAAGCTTTCTTT. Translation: CASSPTGLTEAFF.

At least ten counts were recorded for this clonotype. CDR3 amino acids: CASSYEGNYGYTF. In DNA form, the CDR3 reads TGTGCCAGCAGTTACGAGGGGAACTATGGCTACACCTTC. J is TRBJ1-2 and V is TRBV6-5; D might be TRBD1 (5 bases). Germline CDR1 is MNHEY and CDR2 is SVGAGI. Trimming stripped 2 bases from V and 2 bases from J, with 6 bases between. The CDR3 length is 13 residues.

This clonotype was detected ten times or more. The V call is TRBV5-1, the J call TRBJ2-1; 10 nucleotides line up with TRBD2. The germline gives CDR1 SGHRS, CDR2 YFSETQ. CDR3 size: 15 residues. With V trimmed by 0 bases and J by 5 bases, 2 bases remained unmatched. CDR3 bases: TGCGCCAGCAGCTTGGGGCTAGCGGGAGACAATGAGCAGTTCTTC. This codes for CASSLGLAGDNEQFF.

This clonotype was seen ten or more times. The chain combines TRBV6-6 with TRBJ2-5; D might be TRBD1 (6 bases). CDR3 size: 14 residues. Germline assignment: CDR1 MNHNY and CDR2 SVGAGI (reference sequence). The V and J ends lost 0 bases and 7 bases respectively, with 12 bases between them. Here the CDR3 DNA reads TGTGCCAGCAGTTACTCACGGGACAAGGGGACCCAGTACTTC. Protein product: CASSYSRDKGTQYF.

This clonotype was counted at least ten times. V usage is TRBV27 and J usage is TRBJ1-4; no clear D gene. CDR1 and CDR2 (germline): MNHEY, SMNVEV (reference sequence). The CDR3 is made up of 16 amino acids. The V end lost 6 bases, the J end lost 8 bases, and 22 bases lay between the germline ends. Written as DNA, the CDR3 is TGTGCCAGCAGGTCGTCTCCGGGATTCGGCGGAGAAAAACTGTTTTTT. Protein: CASRSSPGFGGEKLFF.